A selection of T cell receptor beta chains follows, all from one sample in a study of shared clonotypes between healthy human individuals. Produced via immunoSEQ multiplex PCR; TCRdb's table is partial and in-frame only. The sample has about 2 million clones, approximately 94% seen once; the top ten hold 0.95% to 1.5%. Sequencing was done on a sample of naive CD8+ T cells sorted from blood. These receptors were collected from a man aged 18 to 30 in good health. The CDR3 runs from the conserved cysteine through the conserved F or W. The order of the fields is CDR3 protein, CDR3 DNA, clone size, V gene, J gene, D gene. D genes are given only for firm matches. Rows give clone size only sometimes, using once, few, many, or a class for an expanded clone.

CDR3aa: CASSLTGLADEQFF; CDR3nt: TGTGCCAGTAGTCTCACGGGACTAGCGGATGAGCAGTTCTTC; abundance: .; v_gene: TRBV19; j_gene: TRBJ2-1; d_gene: TRBD2
CDR3aa: CASLGGNIQYF; CDR3nt: TGTGCCAGCCTCGGTGGGAACATTCAGTACTTC; abundance: once; v_gene: TRBV5-4; j_gene: TRBJ2-4; d_gene: .
CDR3aa: CATSRAGIGNEQFF; CDR3nt: TGTGCCACCAGCAGAGCAGGAATTGGGAATGAGCAGTTCTTC; abundance: .; v_gene: TRBV15; j_gene: TRBJ2-1; d_gene: .
CDR3aa: CASSLGGILLDTEAFF; CDR3nt: TGTGCCAGCAGCTTGGGAGGGATCTTGCTGGACACTGAAGCTTTCTTT; abundance: .; v_gene: TRBV5-4; j_gene: TRBJ1-1; d_gene: .
CDR3aa: CASSLSWLGSYEQYF; CDR3nt: TGTGCCAGCAGTTTATCCTGGTTGGGCTCCTACGAGCAGTACTTC; abundance: .; v_gene: TRBV27; j_gene: TRBJ2-7; d_gene: .
CDR3aa: CAGGASGNTIYF; CDR3nt: TGTGCAGGGGGGGCTTCTGGAAACACCATATATTTT; abundance: .; v_gene: TRBV6-5; j_gene: TRBJ1-3; d_gene: .
CDR3aa: CASSVAQGLGYGYTF; CDR3nt: TGTGCCAGCAGCGTAGCCCAGGGTTTAGGGTATGGCTACACCTTC; abundance: once; v_gene: TRBV9; j_gene: TRBJ1-2; d_gene: .
CDR3aa: CASSQGSGRGDNEQFF; CDR3nt: TGCGCCAGCAGCCAAGGTTCGGGCAGGGGGGACAATGAGCAGTTCTTC; abundance: .; v_gene: TRBV4-1; j_gene: TRBJ2-1; d_gene: .
CDR3aa: CASSQTWDEQFF; CDR3nt: TGTGCCAGCAGCCAGACCTGGGATGAGCAGTTCTTC; abundance: .; v_gene: TRBV5-6; j_gene: TRBJ2-1; d_gene: .
CDR3aa: CASTLSLAGADTQYF; CDR3nt: TGTGCCAGCACTCTGTCGCTAGCGGGAGCAGATACGCAGTATTTT; abundance: .; v_gene: TRBV7-6; j_gene: TRBJ2-3; d_gene: TRBD2
CDR3aa: CASSSPLAGGESYNEQFF; CDR3nt: TGTGCCAGCAGCTCGCCTCTAGCGGGAGGAGAGTCCTACAATGAGCAGTTCTTC; abundance: .; v_gene: TRBV5-6; j_gene: TRBJ2-1; d_gene: TRBD2
CDR3aa: CASREGLDRTYEQYF; CDR3nt: TGTGCCAGCAGGGAGGGTTTGGACAGAACCTACGAGCAGTACTTC; abundance: .; v_gene: TRBV6-1; j_gene: TRBJ2-7; d_gene: .
CDR3aa: CASSLGVELGTDTQYF; CDR3nt: TGTGCCAGCAGCTTGGGGGTTGAGTTGGGTACAGATACGCAGTATTTT; abundance: .; v_gene: TRBV5-6; j_gene: TRBJ2-3; d_gene: .
CDR3aa: CASSLDAISGNTIYF; CDR3nt: TGCGCCAGCAGCTTGGACGCAATCTCTGGAAACACCATATATTTT; abundance: .; v_gene: TRBV5-1; j_gene: TRBJ1-3; d_gene: .
CDR3aa: CASSLWDSNQPQHF; CDR3nt: TGTGCCAGCAGCTTATGGGACAGCAATCAGCCCCAGCATTTT; abundance: .; v_gene: TRBV5-6; j_gene: TRBJ1-5; d_gene: .
CDR3aa: CASSESGAHLSNYGYTF; CDR3nt: TGCGCCAGCAGTGAGTCGGGGGCTCATCTTTCTAACTATGGCTACACCTTC; abundance: .; v_gene: TRBV10-2; j_gene: TRBJ1-2; d_gene: .
CDR3aa: CASSRQGFQETQYF; CDR3nt: TGTGCCAGCAGTAGACAGGGGTTTCAAGAGACCCAGTACTTC; abundance: .; v_gene: TRBV6-5; j_gene: TRBJ2-5; d_gene: TRBD1
CDR3aa: CASTLFGGGPTDTQYF; CDR3nt: TGTGCCAGCACCCTATTCGGGGGAGGGCCAACAGATACGCAGTATTTT; abundance: .; v_gene: TRBV11-2; j_gene: TRBJ2-3; d_gene: TRBD2
CDR3aa: CASSLTIINQPQHF; CDR3nt: TGTGCCAGCAGTTTAACGATAATCAATCAGCCCCAGCATTTT; abundance: .; v_gene: TRBV28; j_gene: TRBJ1-5; d_gene: .
CDR3aa: CASSSGLAGVGHNEQFF; CDR3nt: TGTGCCAGCAGCTCAGGACTAGCGGGAGTTGGGCACAATGAGCAGTTCTTC; abundance: .; v_gene: TRBV7-2; j_gene: TRBJ2-1; d_gene: TRBD2
CDR3aa: CASSYGGTSTEAFF; CDR3nt: TGTGCCAGCAGTTATGGGGGGACGAGCACTGAAGCTTTCTTT; abundance: .; v_gene: TRBV28; j_gene: TRBJ1-1; d_gene: .
CDR3aa: CASSAPGGNEQFF; CDR3nt: TGTGCCAGCAGCGCCCCCGGGGGGAATGAGCAGTTCTTC; abundance: once; v_gene: TRBV9; j_gene: TRBJ2-1; d_gene: TRBD2
CDR3aa: CASSWTSNYGYTF; CDR3nt: TGTGCCAGCAGTTGGACCTCTAACTATGGCTACACCTTC; abundance: .; v_gene: TRBV11-2; j_gene: TRBJ1-2; d_gene: .
CDR3aa: CASSPVRGPFEEQFF; CDR3nt: TGTGCCAGCAGCCCCGTAAGGGGGCCATTTGAGGAGCAGTTCTTC; abundance: .; v_gene: TRBV9; j_gene: TRBJ2-1; d_gene: TRBD1
CDR3aa: CASSPGQGAGYTF; CDR3nt: TGTGCCAGTAGTCCGGGACAGGGGGCAGGCTACACCTTC; abundance: .; v_gene: TRBV19; j_gene: TRBJ1-2; d_gene: TRBD1
CDR3aa: CASSPASNEQFF; CDR3nt: TGTGCCAGCAGCCCTGCCAGCAATGAGCAGTTCTTC; abundance: .; v_gene: TRBV7-9; j_gene: TRBJ2-1; d_gene: .
CDR3aa: CASSSGIASSETQYF; CDR3nt: TGCGCCAGCAGCTCTGGGATAGCGTCCTCAGAGACCCAGTACTTC; abundance: .; v_gene: TRBV5-1; j_gene: TRBJ2-5; d_gene: .
CDR3aa: CASSLVPGTGNTGELFF; CDR3nt: TGTGCCAGCAGCTTAGTACCCGGGACAGGGAACACCGGGGAGCTGTTTTTT; abundance: .; v_gene: TRBV11-3; j_gene: TRBJ2-2; d_gene: TRBD1
CDR3aa: CASSLRGFAYEQYF; CDR3nt: TGTGCCAGCAGTTTACGAGGTTTCGCCTACGAGCAGTACTTC; abundance: .; v_gene: TRBV27; j_gene: TRBJ2-7; d_gene: .
CDR3aa: CASSLGRGEGNTEAFF; CDR3nt: TGTGCCAGCAGCTTGGGACGGGGGGAAGGGAACACTGAAGCTTTCTTT; abundance: .; v_gene: TRBV5-4; j_gene: TRBJ1-1; d_gene: .
CDR3aa: CASSLAGTLDEQYF; CDR3nt: TGTGCCAGCAGCTTGGCGGGGACATTGGACGAGCAGTACTTC; abundance: .; v_gene: TRBV5-6; j_gene: TRBJ2-7; d_gene: .
CDR3aa: CASSLVASGTYEQYF; CDR3nt: TGTGCCAGCAGCTTAGTGGCTAGCGGGACCTACGAGCAGTACTTC; abundance: .; v_gene: TRBV7-2; j_gene: TRBJ2-7; d_gene: TRBD2
CDR3aa: CASNTGFAAGELFF; CDR3nt: TGTGCCAGCAACACGGGGTTCGCCGCCGGGGAGCTGTTTTTT; abundance: .; v_gene: TRBV28; j_gene: TRBJ2-2; d_gene: .
CDR3aa: CASSQHDGYEQYF; CDR3nt: TGTGCCAGCAGCCAACATGACGGCTACGAGCAGTACTTC; abundance: .; v_gene: TRBV7-9; j_gene: TRBJ2-7; d_gene: .
CDR3aa: CASSQDTDTQYF; CDR3nt: TGTGCCAGCAGCCAGGACACAGATACGCAGTATTTT; abundance: .; v_gene: TRBV5-6; j_gene: TRBJ2-3; d_gene: .
CDR3aa: CATSIMTGGRGNEQFF; CDR3nt: TGTGCCACCAGCATCATGACGGGAGGGCGGGGCAATGAGCAGTTCTTC; abundance: .; v_gene: TRBV15; j_gene: TRBJ2-1; d_gene: TRBD2
CDR3aa: CASSLAGGPNGIQYF; CDR3nt: TGTGCCAGCAGCTTAGCGGGGGGGCCCAATGGCATTCAGTACTTC; abundance: .; v_gene: TRBV7-9; j_gene: TRBJ2-4; d_gene: .
CDR3aa: CASSTVKGGLNEQYF; CDR3nt: TGTGCCAGCAGCACCGTTAAAGGGGGGCTAAACGAGCAGTACTTC; abundance: once; v_gene: TRBV7-9; j_gene: TRBJ2-7; d_gene: .
CDR3aa: CSVRTVASYEQYF; CDR3nt: TGCAGCGTGAGGACGGTTGCATCGTACGAGCAGTACTTC; abundance: .; v_gene: TRBV29-1; j_gene: TRBJ2-7; d_gene: .
CDR3aa: CASSLTTGQGVYEQYF; CDR3nt: TGTGCCAGCAGTTTAACAACGGGACAGGGTGTCTACGAGCAGTACTTC; abundance: .; v_gene: TRBV7-9; j_gene: TRBJ2-7; d_gene: TRBD1
CDR3aa: CASSDVPTGSTDTQYF; CDR3nt: TGTGCCAGCAGTGACGTCCCGACAGGGAGCACAGATACGCAGTATTTT; abundance: .; v_gene: TRBV6-1; j_gene: TRBJ2-3; d_gene: TRBD1
CDR3aa: CASSDQPGMEQFF; CDR3nt: TGCGCCAGCAGTGATCAGCCCGGCATGGAGCAGTTCTTC; abundance: .; v_gene: TRBV10-1; j_gene: TRBJ2-1; d_gene: .
CDR3aa: CASSYGASGRTDTQYF; CDR3nt: TGTGCCAGCAGTTACGGGGCTAGCGGGCGCACAGATACGCAGTATTTT; abundance: .; v_gene: TRBV6-6; j_gene: TRBJ2-3; d_gene: TRBD2
CDR3aa: CASSDGHQLGEAFF; CDR3nt: TGTGCCAGCAGCGATGGACACCAACTCGGTGAAGCTTTCTTT; abundance: .; v_gene: TRBV9; j_gene: TRBJ1-1; d_gene: .
CDR3aa: CASSYQGTGEYF; CDR3nt: TGTGCCAGCAGTTACCAGGGGACAGGGGAGTACTTC; abundance: .; v_gene: TRBV6-6; j_gene: TRBJ2-5; d_gene: TRBD1
CDR3aa: CASGLVRMVVDEKLFF; CDR3nt: TGTGCTAGTGGTTTGGTTAGGATGGTGGTAGATGAAAAACTGTTTTTT; abundance: .; v_gene: TRBV12-5; j_gene: TRBJ1-4; d_gene: .
CDR3aa: CASSHPRVSGTGELFF; CDR3nt: TGTGCCAGCAGCCATCCGCGTGTGTCGGGCACCGGGGAGCTGTTTTTT; abundance: .; v_gene: TRBV9; j_gene: TRBJ2-2; d_gene: .
CDR3aa: CASSRVATDTQYF; CDR3nt: TGTGCCAGCAGTCGGGTCGCCACAGATACGCAGTATTTT; abundance: .; v_gene: TRBV27; j_gene: TRBJ2-3; d_gene: .